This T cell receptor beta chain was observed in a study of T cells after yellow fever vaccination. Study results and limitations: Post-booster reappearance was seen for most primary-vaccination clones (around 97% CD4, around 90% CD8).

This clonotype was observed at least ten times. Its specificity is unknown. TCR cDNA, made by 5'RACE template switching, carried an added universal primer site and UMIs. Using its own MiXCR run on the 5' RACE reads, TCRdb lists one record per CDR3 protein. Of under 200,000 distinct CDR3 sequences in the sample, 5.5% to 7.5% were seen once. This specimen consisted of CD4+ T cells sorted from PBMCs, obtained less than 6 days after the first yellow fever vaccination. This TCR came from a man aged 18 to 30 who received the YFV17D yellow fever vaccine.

The CDR3 loop reads CASSAYAELVEQFF. The CDR3 DNA reads as TGTGCCAGCAGCGCTTACGCGGAGCTCGTTGAGCAGTTCTTC. The rearrangement joins TRBV9 to TRBJ2-1, with D uncertain. Germline CDR1 is SGDLS and CDR2 is YYNGEE. Trimming left V 3 bases short and J 9 bases short, with 16 bases between. The CDR3 consists of 14 residues.